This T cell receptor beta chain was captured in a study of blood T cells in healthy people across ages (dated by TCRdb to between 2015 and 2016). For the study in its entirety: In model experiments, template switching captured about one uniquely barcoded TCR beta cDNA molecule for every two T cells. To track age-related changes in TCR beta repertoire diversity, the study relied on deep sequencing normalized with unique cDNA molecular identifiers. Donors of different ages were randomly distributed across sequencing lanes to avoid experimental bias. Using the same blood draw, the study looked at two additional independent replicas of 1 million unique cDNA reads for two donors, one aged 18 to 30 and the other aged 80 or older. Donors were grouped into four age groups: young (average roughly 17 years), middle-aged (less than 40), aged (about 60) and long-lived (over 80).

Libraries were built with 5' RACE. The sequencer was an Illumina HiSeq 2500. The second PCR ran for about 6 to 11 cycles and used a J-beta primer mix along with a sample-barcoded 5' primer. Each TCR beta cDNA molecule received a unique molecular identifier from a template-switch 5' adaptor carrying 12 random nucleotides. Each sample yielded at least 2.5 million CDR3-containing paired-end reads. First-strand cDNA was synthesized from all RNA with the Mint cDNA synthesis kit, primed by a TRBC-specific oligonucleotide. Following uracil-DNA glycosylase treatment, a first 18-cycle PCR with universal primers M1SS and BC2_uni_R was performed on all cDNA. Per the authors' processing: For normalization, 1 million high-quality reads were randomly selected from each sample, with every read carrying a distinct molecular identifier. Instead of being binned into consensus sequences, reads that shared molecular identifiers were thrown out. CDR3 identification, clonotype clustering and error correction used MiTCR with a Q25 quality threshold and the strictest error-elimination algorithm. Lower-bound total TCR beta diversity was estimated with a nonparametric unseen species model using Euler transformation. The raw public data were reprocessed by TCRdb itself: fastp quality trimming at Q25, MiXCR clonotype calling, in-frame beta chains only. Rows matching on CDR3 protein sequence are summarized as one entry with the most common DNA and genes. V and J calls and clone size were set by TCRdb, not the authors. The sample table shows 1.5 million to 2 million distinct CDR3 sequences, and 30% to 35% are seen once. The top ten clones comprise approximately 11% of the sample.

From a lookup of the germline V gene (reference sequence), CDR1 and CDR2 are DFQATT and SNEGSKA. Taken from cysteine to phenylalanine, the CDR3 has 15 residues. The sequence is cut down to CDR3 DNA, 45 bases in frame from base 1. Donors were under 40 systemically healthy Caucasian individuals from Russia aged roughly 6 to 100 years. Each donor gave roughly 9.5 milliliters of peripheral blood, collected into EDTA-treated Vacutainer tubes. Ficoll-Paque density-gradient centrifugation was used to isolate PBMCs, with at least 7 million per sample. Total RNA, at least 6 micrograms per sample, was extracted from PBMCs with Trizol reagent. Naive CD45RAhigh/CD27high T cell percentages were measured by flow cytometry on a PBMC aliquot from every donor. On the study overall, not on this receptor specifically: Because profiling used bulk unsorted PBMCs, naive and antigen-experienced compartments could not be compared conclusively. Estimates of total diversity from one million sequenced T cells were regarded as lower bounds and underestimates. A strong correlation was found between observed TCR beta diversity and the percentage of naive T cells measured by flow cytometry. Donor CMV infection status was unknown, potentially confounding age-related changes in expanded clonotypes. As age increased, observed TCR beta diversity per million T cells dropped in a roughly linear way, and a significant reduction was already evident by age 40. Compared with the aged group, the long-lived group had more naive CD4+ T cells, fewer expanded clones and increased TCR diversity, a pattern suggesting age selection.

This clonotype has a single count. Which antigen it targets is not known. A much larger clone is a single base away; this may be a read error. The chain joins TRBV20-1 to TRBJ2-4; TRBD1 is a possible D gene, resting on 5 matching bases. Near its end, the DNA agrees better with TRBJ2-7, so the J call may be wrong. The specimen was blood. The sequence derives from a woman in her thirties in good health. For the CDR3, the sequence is CSARIMTDSSCEQYF. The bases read TGCAGTGCTAGAATCATGACAGATTCCTCCTGCGAGCAGTACTTC.